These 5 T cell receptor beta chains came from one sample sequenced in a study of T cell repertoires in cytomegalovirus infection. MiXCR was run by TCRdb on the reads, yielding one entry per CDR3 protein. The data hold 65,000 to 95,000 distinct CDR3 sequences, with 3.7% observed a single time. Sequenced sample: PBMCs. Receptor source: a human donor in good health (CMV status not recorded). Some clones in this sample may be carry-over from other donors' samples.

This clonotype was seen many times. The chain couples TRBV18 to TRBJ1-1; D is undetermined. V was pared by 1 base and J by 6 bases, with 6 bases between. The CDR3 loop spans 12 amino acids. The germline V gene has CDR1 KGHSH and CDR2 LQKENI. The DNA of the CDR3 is TGTGCCAGCTCACCACAGGGAGCTGAAGCTTTCTTT. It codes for CASSPQGAEAFF.

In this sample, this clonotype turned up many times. The CDR3 region is CASNRQGMNTEAFF. The CDR3 DNA follows: TGTGCCAGCAACCGACAGGGAATGAACACTGAAGCTTTCTTT. J is TRBJ1-1 and V is TRBV4-2; TRBD1 matches 7 bases. There are 14 residues in the CDR3. Germline assignment: CDR1 LGHNA and CDR2 YNFKEQ. Trimming removed 7 bases from V and 0 bases from J; junction bases left unmatched: 5.

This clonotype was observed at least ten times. DNA for the CDR3: TGTGCCAGCAGGGCAGGGGCGAGGGAGCAGTACTTC. Translated: CASRAGAREQYF. V is TRBV28 and J is TRBJ2-7; tentatively, D is TRBD1 (6 bases). Germline V gives CDR1 MDHEN, CDR2 SYDVKM. The CDR3 length is 12 residues. Trimming left V 6 bases short and J 7 bases short, with 13 bases between.

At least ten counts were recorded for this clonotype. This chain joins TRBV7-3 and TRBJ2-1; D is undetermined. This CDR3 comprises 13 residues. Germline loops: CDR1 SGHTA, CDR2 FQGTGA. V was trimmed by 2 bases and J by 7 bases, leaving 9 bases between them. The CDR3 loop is CASSLGLSNEQFF. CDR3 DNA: TGTGCCAGCAGCTTAGGCCTGTCAAATGAGCAGTTCTTC. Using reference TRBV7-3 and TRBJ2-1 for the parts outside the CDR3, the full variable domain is GAGVSQTPSNKVTEKGKYVELRCDPISGHTALYWYRQSLGQGPEFLIYFQGTGAADDSGLPNDRFFAVRPEGSVSTLKIQRTERGDSAVYLCASSLGLSNEQFFGPGTRLTVL.

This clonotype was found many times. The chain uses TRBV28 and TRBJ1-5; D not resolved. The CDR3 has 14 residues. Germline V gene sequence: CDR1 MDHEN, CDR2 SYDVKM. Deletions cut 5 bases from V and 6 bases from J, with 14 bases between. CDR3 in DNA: TGTGCCAGCAGTCTTCGACCCGTCGGTCAGCCCCAGCATTTT. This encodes CASSLRPVGQPQHF.